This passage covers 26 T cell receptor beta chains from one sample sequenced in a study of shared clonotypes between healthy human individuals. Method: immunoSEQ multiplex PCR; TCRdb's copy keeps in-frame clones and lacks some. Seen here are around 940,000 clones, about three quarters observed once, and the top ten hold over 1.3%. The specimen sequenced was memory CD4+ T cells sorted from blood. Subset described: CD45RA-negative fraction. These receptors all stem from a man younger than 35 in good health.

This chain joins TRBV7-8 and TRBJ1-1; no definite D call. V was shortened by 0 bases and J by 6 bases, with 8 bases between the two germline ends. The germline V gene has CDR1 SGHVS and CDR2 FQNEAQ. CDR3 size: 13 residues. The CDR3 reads CASSLAPGSEAFF. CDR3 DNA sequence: TGTGCCAGCAGCTTAGCGCCTGGATCTGAAGCTTTCTTT.

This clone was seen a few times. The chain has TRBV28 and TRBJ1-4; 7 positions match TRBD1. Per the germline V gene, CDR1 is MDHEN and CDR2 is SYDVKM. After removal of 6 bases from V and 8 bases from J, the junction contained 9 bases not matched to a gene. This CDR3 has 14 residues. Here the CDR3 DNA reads TGTGCCAGCAGCTCTACAGGGGCGGGCGAAAAACTGTTTTTT. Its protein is CASSSTGAGEKLFF.

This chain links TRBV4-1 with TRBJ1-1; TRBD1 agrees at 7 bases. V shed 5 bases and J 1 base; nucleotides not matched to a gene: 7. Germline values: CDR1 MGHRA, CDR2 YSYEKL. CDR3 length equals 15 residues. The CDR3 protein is CASSLAGTANTEAFF. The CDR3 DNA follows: TGCGCCAGCAGCTTAGCCGGGACAGCGAACACTGAAGCTTTCTTT.

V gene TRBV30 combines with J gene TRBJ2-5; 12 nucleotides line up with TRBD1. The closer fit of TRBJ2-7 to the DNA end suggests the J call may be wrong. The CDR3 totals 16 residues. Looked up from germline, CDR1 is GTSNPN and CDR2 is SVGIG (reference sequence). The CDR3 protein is CAWSSPGTGGPYEQYF. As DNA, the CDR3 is TGTGCCTGGAGCAGCCCCGGGACAGGGGGCCCCTACGAGCAGTACTTC.

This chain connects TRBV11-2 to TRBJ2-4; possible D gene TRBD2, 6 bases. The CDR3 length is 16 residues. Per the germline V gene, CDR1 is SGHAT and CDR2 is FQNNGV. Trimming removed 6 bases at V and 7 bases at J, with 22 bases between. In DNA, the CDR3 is TGTGCCAGCAGAGACGCGAGAGGGAGGCGAGGGAACATTCAGTACTTC. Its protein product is CASRDARGRRGNIQYF.

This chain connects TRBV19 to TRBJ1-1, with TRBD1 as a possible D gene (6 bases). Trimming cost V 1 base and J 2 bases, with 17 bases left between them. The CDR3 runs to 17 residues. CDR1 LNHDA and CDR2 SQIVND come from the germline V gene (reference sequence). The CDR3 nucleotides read TGTGCCAGTAGTATAGCGAGACTCCAGGGGTACAACACTGAAGCTTTCTTT. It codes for CASSIARLQGYNTEAFF. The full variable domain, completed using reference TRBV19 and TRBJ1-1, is DGGITQSPKYLFRKEGQNVTLSCEQNLNHDAMYWYRQDPGQGLRLIYYSQIVNDFQKGDIAEGYSVSREKKESFPLTVTSAQKNPTAFYLCASSIARLQGYNTEAFFGQGTRLTVV.

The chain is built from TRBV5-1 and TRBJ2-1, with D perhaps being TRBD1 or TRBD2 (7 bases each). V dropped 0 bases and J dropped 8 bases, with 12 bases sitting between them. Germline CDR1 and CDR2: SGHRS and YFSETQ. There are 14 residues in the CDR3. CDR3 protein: CASSLDRGGDEQFF. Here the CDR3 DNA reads TGCGCCAGCAGCTTGGACAGGGGAGGGGATGAGCAGTTCTTC.

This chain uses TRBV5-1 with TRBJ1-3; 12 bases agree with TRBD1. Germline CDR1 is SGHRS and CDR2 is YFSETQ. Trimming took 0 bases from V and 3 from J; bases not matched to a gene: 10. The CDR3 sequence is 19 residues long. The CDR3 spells CASSLESSGTGGSGNTIYF. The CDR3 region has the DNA TGCGCCAGCAGCTTGGAATCATCCGGGACAGGGGGCAGTGGAAACACCATATATTTT. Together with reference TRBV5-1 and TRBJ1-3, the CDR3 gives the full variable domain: KAGVTQTPRYLIKTRGQQVTLSCSPISGHRSVSWYQQTPGQGLQFLFEYFSETQRNKGNFPGRFSGRQFSNSRSEMNVSTLELGDSALYLCASSLESSGTGGSGNTIYFGEGSWLTVV.

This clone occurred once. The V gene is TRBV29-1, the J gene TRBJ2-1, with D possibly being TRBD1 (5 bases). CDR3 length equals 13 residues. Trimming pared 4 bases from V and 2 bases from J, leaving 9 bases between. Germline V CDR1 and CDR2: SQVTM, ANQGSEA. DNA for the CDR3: TGCAGCGTTGGGCAGGGTCCCTACAATGAGCAGTTCTTC. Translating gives CSVGQGPYNEQFF.

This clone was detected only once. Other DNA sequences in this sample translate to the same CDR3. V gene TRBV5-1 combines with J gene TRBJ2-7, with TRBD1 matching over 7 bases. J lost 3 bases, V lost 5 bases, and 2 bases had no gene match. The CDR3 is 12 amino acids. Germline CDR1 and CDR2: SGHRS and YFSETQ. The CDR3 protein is CASSWDSYEQYF. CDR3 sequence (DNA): TGCGCCAGCAGTTGGGACAGCTACGAGCAGTACTTC.

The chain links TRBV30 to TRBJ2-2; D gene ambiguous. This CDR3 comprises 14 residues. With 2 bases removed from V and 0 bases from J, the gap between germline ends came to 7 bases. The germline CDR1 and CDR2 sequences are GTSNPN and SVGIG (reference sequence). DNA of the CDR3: TGTGCCTGGAGTTTTAACGCGAACACCGGGGAGCTGTTTTTT. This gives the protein CAWSFNANTGELFF.

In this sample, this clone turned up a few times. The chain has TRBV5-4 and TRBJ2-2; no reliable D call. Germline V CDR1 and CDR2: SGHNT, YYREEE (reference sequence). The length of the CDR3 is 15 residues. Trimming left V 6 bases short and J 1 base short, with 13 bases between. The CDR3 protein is CASTHDPRNTGELFF. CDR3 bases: TGTGCCAGCACCCACGACCCACGGAACACCGGGGAGCTGTTTTTT.

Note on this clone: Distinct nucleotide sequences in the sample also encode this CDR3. CDR3 nucleotide sequence: TGCGCCAGCAGCCCCTGGACAGGGAACGAGCAGTACTTC. Translated: CASSPWTGNEQYF. This chain links TRBV5-1 with TRBJ2-7; 8 bases fit TRBD1. V shed 4 bases, J shed 5 bases, and the junction held 5 bases outside the gene matches. Germline V gene data show CDR1 as SGHRS and CDR2 as YFSETQ. The CDR3 spans 13 residues. Together with reference TRBV5-1 and TRBJ2-7, the CDR3 gives the full variable domain: KAGVTQTPRYLIKTRGQQVTLSCSPISGHRSVSWYQQTPGQGLQFLFEYFSETQRNKGNFPGRFSGRQFSNSRSEMNVSTLELGDSALYLCASSPWTGNEQYFGPGTRLTVT.

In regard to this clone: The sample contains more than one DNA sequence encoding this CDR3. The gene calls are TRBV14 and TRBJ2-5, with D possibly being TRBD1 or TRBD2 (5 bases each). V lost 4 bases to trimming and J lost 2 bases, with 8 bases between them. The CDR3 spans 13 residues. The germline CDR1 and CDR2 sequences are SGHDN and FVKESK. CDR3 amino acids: CASSRGLQETQYF. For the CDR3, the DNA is TGTGCCAGCAGCCGGGGGTTACAAGAGACCCAGTACTTC.

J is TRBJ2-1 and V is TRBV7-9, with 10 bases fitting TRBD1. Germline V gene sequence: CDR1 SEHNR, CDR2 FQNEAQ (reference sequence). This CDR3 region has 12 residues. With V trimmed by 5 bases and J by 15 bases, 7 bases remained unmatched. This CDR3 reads CASSPGQGVRFF. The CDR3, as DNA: TGTGCCAGCAGCCCCGGACAGGGGGTGCGGTTCTTC.

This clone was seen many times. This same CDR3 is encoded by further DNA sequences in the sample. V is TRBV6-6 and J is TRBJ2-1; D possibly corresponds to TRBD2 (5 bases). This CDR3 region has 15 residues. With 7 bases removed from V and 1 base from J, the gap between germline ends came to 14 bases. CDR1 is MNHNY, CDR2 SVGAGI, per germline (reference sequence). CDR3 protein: CASTLSGPSYNEQFF. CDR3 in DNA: TGTGCCAGCACCTTAAGCGGACCTTCCTACAATGAGCAGTTCTTC.

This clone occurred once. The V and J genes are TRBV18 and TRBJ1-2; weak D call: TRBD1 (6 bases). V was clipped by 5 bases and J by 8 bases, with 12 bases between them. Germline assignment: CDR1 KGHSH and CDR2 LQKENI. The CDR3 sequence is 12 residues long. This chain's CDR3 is CASSGPGEGYTF. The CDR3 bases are TGTGCCAGCTCAGGGCCAGGGGAAGGCTACACCTTC. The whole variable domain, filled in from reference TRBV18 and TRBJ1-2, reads NAGVMQNPRHLVRRRGQEARLRCSPMKGHSHVYWYRQLPEEGLKFMVYLQKENIIDESGMPKERFSAEFPKEGPSILRIQQVVRGDSAAYFCASSGPGEGYTFGSGTRLTVV.

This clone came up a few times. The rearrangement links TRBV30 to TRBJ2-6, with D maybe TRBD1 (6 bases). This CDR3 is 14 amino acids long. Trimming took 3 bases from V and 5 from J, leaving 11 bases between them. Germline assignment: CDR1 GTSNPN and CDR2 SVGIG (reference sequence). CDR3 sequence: CAWSADRRANVLTF. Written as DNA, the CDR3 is TGTGCCTGGAGCGCTGACAGGAGGGCCAACGTCCTGACTTTC.

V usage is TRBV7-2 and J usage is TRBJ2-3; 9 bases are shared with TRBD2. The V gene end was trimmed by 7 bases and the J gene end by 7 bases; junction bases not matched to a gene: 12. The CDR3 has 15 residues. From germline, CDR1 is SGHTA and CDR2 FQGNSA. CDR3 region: CASTGGAGGGYTQYF. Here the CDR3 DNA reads TGTGCCAGCACCGGAGGAGCGGGAGGAGGGTATACGCAGTATTTT.

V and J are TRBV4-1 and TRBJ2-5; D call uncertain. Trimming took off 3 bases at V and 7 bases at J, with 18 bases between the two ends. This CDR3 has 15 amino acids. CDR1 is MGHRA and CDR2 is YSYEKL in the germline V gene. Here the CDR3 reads CASSQSDLQTGTQYF. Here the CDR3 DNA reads TGCGCCAGCAGCCAGAGTGACCTTCAAACCGGGACCCAGTACTTC.

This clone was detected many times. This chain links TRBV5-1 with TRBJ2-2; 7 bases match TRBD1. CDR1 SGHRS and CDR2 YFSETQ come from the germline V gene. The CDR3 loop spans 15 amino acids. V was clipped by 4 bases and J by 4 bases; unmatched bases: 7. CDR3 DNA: TGCGCCAGCAGCACGGGGACAGTGGGCACCGGGGAGCTGTTTTTT. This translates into CASSTGTVGTGELFF.

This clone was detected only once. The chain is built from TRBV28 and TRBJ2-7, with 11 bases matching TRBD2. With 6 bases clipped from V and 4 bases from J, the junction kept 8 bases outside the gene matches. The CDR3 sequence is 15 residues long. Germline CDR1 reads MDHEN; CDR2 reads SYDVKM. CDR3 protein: CASRTLAGGLYEQYF. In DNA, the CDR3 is TGTGCCAGCAGAACCCTAGCGGGGGGTCTGTACGAGCAGTACTTC.

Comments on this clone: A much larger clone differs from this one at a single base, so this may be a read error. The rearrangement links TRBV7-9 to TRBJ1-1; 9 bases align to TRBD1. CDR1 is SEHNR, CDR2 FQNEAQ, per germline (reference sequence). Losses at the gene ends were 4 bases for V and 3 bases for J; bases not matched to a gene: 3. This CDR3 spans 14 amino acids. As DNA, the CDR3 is TGTGCCAGCAGCTACAGGACAGGGGACACTGAAGCTTTCTTT. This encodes CASSYRTGDTEAFF. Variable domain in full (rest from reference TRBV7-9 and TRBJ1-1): DTGVSQNPRHKITKRGQNVTFRCDPISEHNRLYWYRQTLGQGPEFLTYFQNEAQLEKSRLLSDRFSAERPKGSFSTLEIQRTEQGDSAMYLCASSYRTGDTEAFFGQGTRLTVV.

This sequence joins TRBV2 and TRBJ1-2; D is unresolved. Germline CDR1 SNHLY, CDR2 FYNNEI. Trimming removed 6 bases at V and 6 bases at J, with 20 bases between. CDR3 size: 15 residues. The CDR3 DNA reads TGTGCCAGCAGCAGATTGGGAGGAGGTATTGATGGCTACACCTTC. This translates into CASSRLGGGIDGYTF.

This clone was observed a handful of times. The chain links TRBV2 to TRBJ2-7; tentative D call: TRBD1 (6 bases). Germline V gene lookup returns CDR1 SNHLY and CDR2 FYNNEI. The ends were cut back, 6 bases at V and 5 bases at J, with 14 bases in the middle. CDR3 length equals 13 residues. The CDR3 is CASSRNRDNEQYF. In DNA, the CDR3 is TGTGCCAGCAGCAGGAACAGGGATAACGAGCAGTACTTC.

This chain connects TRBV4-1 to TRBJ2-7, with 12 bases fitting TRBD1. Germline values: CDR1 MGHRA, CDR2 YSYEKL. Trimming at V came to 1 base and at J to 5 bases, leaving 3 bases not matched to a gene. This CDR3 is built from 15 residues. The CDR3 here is CASSQGGQGANEQYF. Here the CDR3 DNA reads TGCGCCAGCAGCCAAGGGGGACAGGGGGCTAACGAGCAGTACTTC.